This entry lists 8 T cell receptor beta chains sequenced from one sample in a study of Graves' ophthalmopathy and Graves' hyperthyroidism. RNA transcripts were the template, and TCR beta CDR3 regions were amplified from them. The first-round RT-PCR employed HTBI primers together with the Qiagen OneStep RT-PCR kit. A multiplex PCR was then performed as the second round. TCRdb reanalysed the multiplex PCR reads using MiXCR and keeps one entry per CDR3 protein. This repertoire shows about 740,000 distinct CDR3 sequences, roughly two fifths found once; its top ten account for approximately 43%. The sample consisted of peripheral blood. These receptors were collected from an adult man with Graves' ophthalmopathy.

V and J are TRBV19 and TRBJ2-2, with D maybe TRBD1 (6 bases). The CDR3 is made up of 14 amino acids. V shed 6 bases and J shed 4 bases, with 12 bases lying between them. In germline, CDR1 is LNHDA, CDR2 SQIVND (reference sequence). CDR3 loop: CASRQKGGTGELFF. CDR3 in DNA: TGTGCCAGTAGGCAAAAAGGGGGCACCGGGGAGCTGTTTTTT.

Concerning this clonotype: Its ends do not fully match the called genes, so a read error is possible. This chain connects TRBV7-9 to TRBJ2-7; weak D call: TRBD2 (5 bases). This CDR3 is built from 15 residues. The V gene's germline CDR1 is SEHNR and CDR2 FQNEAQ (reference sequence). CDR3 in DNA: TGCGCCAGCAGCCAAGATGGACGGGGATACTACGAGCAGTACTTC. Its translation: CASSQDGRGYYEQYF.

In this sample, this clonotype turned up a few times. This chain uses TRBV9 with TRBJ2-7; weak D call: TRBD2 (6 bases). This CDR3 has 16 amino acids. CDR1 is SGDLS and CDR2 is YYNGEE in the germline V gene. The V and J ends lost 0 bases and 4 bases respectively, with 17 bases between them. The CDR3 is CASSVGLGGDSYEQYF. The CDR3 DNA sequence: TGTGCCAGCAGCGTAGGCCTAGGAGGGGACTCTTACGAGCAGTACTTC. Full variable domain (missing parts from reference TRBV9 and TRBJ2-7): DSGVTQTPKHLITATGQRVTLRCSPRSGDLSVYWYQQSLDQGLQFLIQYYNGEERAKGNILERFSAQQFPDLHSELNLSSLELGDSALYFCASSVGLGGDSYEQYFGPGTRLTVT.

This clonotype came up many times. The chain couples TRBV7-9 to TRBJ1-2, with 7 nucleotides matching TRBD1. The CDR3 is 14 amino acids. Trimming at V came to 5 bases and at J to 4 bases, leaving 7 bases not matched to a gene. Germline V gene sequence: CDR1 SEHNR, CDR2 FQNEAQ (reference sequence). The CDR3: CASSPGQNIYGYTF. For the CDR3, the DNA is TGTGCCAGCAGCCCGGGACAGAACATCTATGGCTACACCTTC.

The chain has TRBV11-1 and TRBJ2-5, with 8 bases identical to TRBD2. Germline V CDR1 and CDR2: SGHAT, FQDESV (reference sequence). V gave up 5 bases and J gave up 1 base; unmatched junction bases: 12. The CDR3 length is 17 residues. CDR3 nucleotide sequence: TGTGCCAGCAGCCAAAGGGGAGCGGGGGAGATCCAAGAGACCCAGTACTTC. Translating gives CASSQRGAGEIQETQYF.

This clonotype was seen a few times. The rearrangement uses TRBV7-9 and TRBJ2-2; maybe TRBD1 (5 bases). V dropped 6 bases and J dropped 0 bases, with 8 bases sitting between them. The CDR3 loop spans 14 amino acids. Germline V gene data show CDR1 as SEHNR and CDR2 as FQNEAQ (reference sequence). In DNA form, the CDR3 reads TGTGCCAGCAGATGGGGCTCGAACACCGGGGAGCTGTTTTTT. As protein: CASRWGSNTGELFF. Full variable domain (remainder filled in from reference TRBV7-9 and TRBJ2-2): DTGVSQNPRHKITKRGQNVTFRCDPISEHNRLYWYRQTLGQGPEFLTYFQNEAQLEKSRLLSDRFSAERPKGSFSTLEIQRTEQGDSAMYLCASRWGSNTGELFFGEGSRLTVL.

The chain combines TRBV20-1 with TRBJ2-5, with TRBD1 matching over 8 bases. The CDR3 runs 14 residues. Germline V gene data show CDR1 as DFQATT and CDR2 as SNEGSKA (reference sequence). The J segment lost 4 bases and the V segment lost 4 bases, leaving 8 bases of the junction unmatched. DNA of the CDR3: TGCAGTGCTACCCGGGGGACAGGAGGAGAGACCCAGTACTTC. Translating gives CSATRGTGGETQYF.

In its sample, this clonotype was seen a few times. The rearrangement joins TRBV6-4 to TRBJ1-2; D might be TRBD1 (5 bases). The CDR3 loop spans 14 amino acids. Germline V gene sequence: CDR1 MRHNA, CDR2 SNTAGT. V lost 4 bases and J lost 4, with 13 bases in between. CDR3: CASSGSGNPYGYTF. The CDR3 DNA reads as TGTGCCAGCAGTGGTTCAGGGAACCCCTATGGCTACACCTTC.